This T cell receptor beta chain was identified during a study of blood T cell repertoires in COVID-19. Study overall: Samples taken during acute and convalescent COVID-19 were collected in the United States, Italy and Spain. T cells, B-cell-depleted T cells, or PBMCs provided the cDNA or gDNA that served as material.

Per the authors' pipeline: Reference gene primer amplification gave estimated nucleated cell counts. This table comes from immunoSEQ multiplex PCR, and its TCRdb copy is limited to in-frame clones, with some not included. V, J and clone size were drawn from that table, and D and trimming were deduced from the DNA. The table records some 200,000 clones, approximately 79% of them present only once. The germline V gene has CDR1 SGHDN and CDR2 FVKESK. This CDR3 comprises 17 residues. The V gene end was trimmed by 6 bases and the J gene end by 4 bases; junction bases not matched to a gene: 14. The source is a man aged 30-40 years with active or convalescent COVID-19. The sample was peripheral blood. V gene TRBV14 combines with J gene TRBJ2-5; 10 bases agree with TRBD2. CDR3 residues: CASSPRIAGGRGETQYF. The CDR3 DNA sequence: TGTGCCAGCAGTCCTCGGATAGCGGGAGGCCGGGGAGAGACCCAGTACTTC.